A selection of T cell receptor beta chains follows, all from one sample in a study of OX40 agonist ivuxolimab in advanced cancers. Generated by immunoSEQ multiplex PCR, the TCRdb table keeps only in-frame clones and is missing some. The data contain tens of thousands of clones, roughly 81% of them singletons. The sample in question was CD4+ or CD8+ T cells sorted from blood, obtained in a trial of the OX40 agonist ivuxolimab. These receptors originate from an adult with an advanced solid tumor such as melanoma, head and neck, liver or kidney cancer. The CDR3 runs from the conserved cysteine through the conserved F or W. D genes are given only for firm matches. The size entry is marked missing in some rows and otherwise reads once, few, many or a size class.

J gene: TRBJ1-2; clone size: .; V gene: TRBV5-4; D gene: TRBD1; CDR3 protein: CASSTRTGLWDGYTF; CDR3 DNA: TGTGCCAGCAGCACCCGGACAGGGCTGTGGGATGGCTACACCTTC
J gene: TRBJ2-1; clone size: .; V gene: TRBV5-1; D gene: TRBD2; CDR3 protein: CASSKTSGSTGEQFF; CDR3 DNA: TGCGCCAGCAGCAAGACTAGCGGGAGTACGGGTGAGCAGTTCTTC
J gene: TRBJ1-3; clone size: .; V gene: TRBV7-9; D gene: .; CDR3 protein: CASSLFTGSSGNTIYF; CDR3 DNA: TGTGCCAGCAGCTTGTTTACGGGCAGCTCTGGAAACACCATATATTTT
J gene: TRBJ2-1; clone size: .; V gene: TRBV6-5; D gene: TRBD2; CDR3 protein: CASSAGTSGSGEQFF; CDR3 DNA: TGTGCCAGCAGCGCTGGCACTAGCGGGAGTGGTGAGCAGTTCTTC
J gene: TRBJ1-1; clone size: .; V gene: TRBV19; D gene: .; CDR3 protein: CASSPVGGMNTEAFF; CDR3 DNA: TGTGCCAGTAGCCCCGTGGGAGGAATGAACACTGAAGCTTTCTTT
J gene: TRBJ1-1; clone size: .; V gene: TRBV5-1; D gene: TRBD1; CDR3 protein: CASSQGDTEAFF; CDR3 DNA: TGCGCCAGCAGCCAGGGGGATACTGAAGCTTTCTTT
J gene: TRBJ2-5; clone size: few; V gene: TRBV9; D gene: .; CDR3 protein: CASSVGGTNQETQYF; CDR3 DNA: TGTGCCAGCAGCGTAGGGGGGACCAACCAAGAGACCCAGTACTTC
J gene: TRBJ1-5; clone size: few; V gene: TRBV6-1; D gene: .; CDR3 protein: CASNTKLTETQHF; CDR3 DNA: TGTGCCAGCAACACTAAACTAACGGAGACCCAGCATTTT
J gene: TRBJ1-2; clone size: once; V gene: TRBV5-1; D gene: TRBD1; CDR3 protein: CASSLANRGGYTF; CDR3 DNA: TGCGCCAGCAGCTTGGCCAACAGGGGTGGCTACACCTTC
J gene: TRBJ1-3; clone size: .; V gene: TRBV5-1; D gene: TRBD1; CDR3 protein: CASSLGTVSGNTIYF; CDR3 DNA: TGCGCCAGCAGCTTAGGGACAGTCTCTGGAAACACCATATATTTT
J gene: TRBJ1-1; clone size: .; V gene: TRBV19; D gene: .; CDR3 protein: CASSLRQNTEAFF; CDR3 DNA: TGTGCCAGTAGTCTTCGACAGAACACTGAAGCTTTCTTT
J gene: TRBJ2-3; clone size: .; V gene: TRBV5-6; D gene: .; CDR3 protein: CASSIRGTDTQYF; CDR3 DNA: TGTGCCAGCAGCATTCGAGGTACAGATACGCAGTATTTT
J gene: TRBJ2-3; clone size: .; V gene: TRBV5-1; D gene: TRBD2; CDR3 protein: CASSSNPPGLVADTQYF; CDR3 DNA: TGCGCCAGCAGCTCCAACCCCCCGGGACTAGTCGCAGATACGCAGTATTTT
J gene: TRBJ2-3; clone size: .; V gene: TRBV19; D gene: TRBD2; CDR3 protein: CASSMFSGGTDTQYF; CDR3 DNA: TGTGCCAGTAGTATGTTTAGCGGGGGAACAGATACGCAGTATTTT
J gene: TRBJ2-1; clone size: .; V gene: TRBV11-3; D gene: TRBD2; CDR3 protein: CASSFSAGVGNEQFF; CDR3 DNA: TGTGCCAGCAGCTTTTCAGCGGGAGTCGGGAATGAGCAGTTCTTC
J gene: TRBJ2-1; clone size: few; V gene: TRBV5-4; D gene: .; CDR3 protein: CASSLDAEGYNEQFF; CDR3 DNA: TGTGCCAGCAGCTTGGATGCGGAGGGGTACAATGAGCAGTTCTTC
J gene: TRBJ2-1; clone size: .; V gene: TRBV21-1; D gene: .; CDR3 protein: CASRLYVAGGINEQFF; CDR3 DNA: .
J gene: TRBJ2-2; clone size: .; V gene: TRBV30; D gene: .; CDR3 protein: CAWSVRLMGGELFF; CDR3 DNA: TGTGCCTGGAGTGTTCGCTTAATGGGCGGGGAGCTGTTTTTT
J gene: TRBJ1-5; clone size: few; V gene: TRBV27; D gene: .; CDR3 protein: CASSFGRESNQPQHF; CDR3 DNA: TGTGCCAGCAGTTTCGGCAGAGAGAGCAATCAGCCCCAGCATTTT